Listed here are 18 T cell receptor beta chains from one sample, sequenced in a study of identical twins. TCRdb reprocessed the 5' RACE reads with MiXCR, giving one entry per CDR3 protein. The sample lists around 690,000 distinct CDR3 sequences, about 20% seen once, with approximately 4.5% in the top ten. A further study also used this sample, focusing on T cells expressing NK-cell markers.

The material sequenced was PBMCs. The receptors derive from a young woman in good health.

In this sample, this clonotype turned up a few times. The chain uses TRBV12-3 or TRBV12-4 and TRBJ1-1; TRBD1 is a possible D gene (5 bases). CDR3 length equals 16 residues. The V and J ends lost 6 bases and 0 bases respectively, with 17 bases between them. The CDR3 bases are TGTGCCAGCAGCTATGGACACTTAAACATGAACACTGAAGCTTTCTTT. As protein: CASSYGHLNMNTEAFF.

The rearrangement links TRBV5-4 to TRBJ2-7; possible D gene TRBD1, 6 bases. Germline V CDR1 and CDR2: SGHNT, YYREEE (reference sequence). Trimming cost V 1 base and J 3 bases, with 17 bases left between them. The CDR3 runs 16 residues. The CDR3: CASSLMVGTSVYEQYF. CDR3 in DNA: TGTGCCAGCAGCTTGATGGTGGGGACAAGCGTCTACGAGCAGTACTTC.

In the case of this clonotype: A clone one base away is much larger, so this may be a read error. J is TRBJ2-7 and V is TRBV20-1, with 8 bases identical to TRBD2. Germline loops: CDR1 DFQATT, CDR2 SNEGSKA (reference sequence). V was clipped by 8 bases and J by 12 bases; unmatched bases: 18. The CDR3 is 13 residues long. The CDR3 bases are TGCAGTACCGAGGGGGGGAGCGGGAGCTATTCGTACTTC. Protein: CSTEGGSGSYSYF.

This clonotype was seen a few times. CDR3 sequence (DNA): TGCAGCGCAGGGCGGACTATAAACAATGAGCAGTTCTTC. Translation: CSAGRTINNEQFF. The J gene is TRBJ2-1, the V gene TRBV29-1; possibly TRBD2 for D (6 bases). In germline, CDR1 is SQVTM, CDR2 ANQGSEA. V dropped 7 bases and J dropped 5 bases, with 15 bases sitting between them. The CDR3 has 13 residues.

This clonotype was counted a few times. The chain recombines TRBV20-1 with TRBJ2-7, with D perhaps TRBD2 (5 bases). Germline V gives CDR1 DFQATT, CDR2 SNEGSKA (reference sequence). The CDR3 length is 14 residues. The V end was cut by 6 bases, the J end by 1 base, with 16 bases between. The CDR3 DNA sequence: TGCAGTGCATCCGGGGAGTATCGTTCCTACGAGCAGTACTTC. This encodes CSASGEYRSYEQYF.

This clonotype was found a few times. The J gene is TRBJ1-2, the V gene TRBV20-1, with 8 positions matching TRBD1. This CDR3 comprises 12 residues. CDR1 is DFQATT, CDR2 SNEGSKA, per germline (reference sequence). V dropped 8 bases and J dropped 6; count of bases not matched to a gene: 8. The CDR3 protein is CSLRTGWDGYTF. CDR3 DNA sequence: TGCAGTCTGAGGACAGGGTGGGATGGCTACACCTTC.

This clonotype was picked up a small number of times. CDR3 amino acids: CASSLVAGGGSTDTQYF. The CDR3 DNA follows: TGTGCCAGCAGCTTGGTTGCCGGAGGGGGGAGCACAGATACGCAGTATTTT. The genes are TRBV7-9 and TRBJ2-3; tentatively, D is TRBD1 or TRBD2 (6 bases each). This CDR3 is built from 17 residues. V was cut by 3 bases and J by 0 bases, with 16 bases left in between. CDR1 and CDR2 from the germline V gene are SEHNR and FQNEAQ (reference sequence). The whole variable domain, remainder taken from reference TRBV7-9 and TRBJ2-3, is DTGVSQNPRHKITKRGQNVTFRCDPISEHNRLYWYRQTLGQGPEFLTYFQNEAQLEKSRLLSDRFSAERPKGSFSTLEIQRTEQGDSAMYLCASSLVAGGGSTDTQYFGPGTRLTVL.

The rearrangement joins TRBV29-1 to TRBJ2-7, with 9 bases matching TRBD1. The germline gives CDR1 SQVTM, CDR2 ANQGSEA. This CDR3 has 15 residues. V was clipped by 7 bases and J by 5 bases; unmatched bases: 15. The CDR3 region is CSAFIRGTGRHEQYF. In nucleotides, the CDR3 is TGCAGCGCCTTTATTCGGGGGACAGGGCGGCACGAGCAGTACTTC.

About this clonotype: Its ends do not fully match the called genes, so a read error is possible. CDR3 amino acids: CSVSNNEQFF. The DNA for the CDR3 is TGCAGCGTCTCCAACAATGAGCAGTTCTTC. The chain has TRBV29-1 and TRBJ2-1; D remains ambiguous. The germline V gene has CDR1 SQVTM and CDR2 ANQGSEA. The CDR3 sequence is 10 residues long.

The rearrangement uses TRBV29-1 and TRBJ2-1, with 9 bases that match TRBD2. V lost 8 bases and J lost 0; bases outside the gene matches: 11. The CDR3 covers 16 residues. Germline assignment: CDR1 SQVTM and CDR2 ANQGSEA. CDR3: CSTGPQAGGSYNEQFF. CDR3 DNA sequence: TGCAGCACCGGACCACAAGCGGGAGGCTCCTACAATGAGCAGTTCTTC.

The V gene is TRBV7-2, the J gene TRBJ2-1; TRBD2 agrees at 10 bases. Losses at the gene ends were 3 bases for V and 0 bases for J; bases not matched to a gene: 5. The CDR3 length is 17 residues. Germline assignment: CDR1 SGHTA and CDR2 FQGNSA. In DNA, the CDR3 is TGTGCCAGCAGCTTTGCAGTAGCGGGGGGCTCCTACAATGAGCAGTTCTTC. Its protein is CASSFAVAGGSYNEQFF.

This clonotype appeared many times. The chain has TRBV20-1 and TRBJ2-1, with D maybe TRBD2 (6 bases). Germline CDR1 DFQATT, CDR2 SNEGSKA (reference sequence). The CDR3 runs to 12 residues. This CDR3 reads CATGMEGNEQFF. CDR3 nucleotides: TGCGCGACCGGGATGGAGGGCAATGAGCAGTTCTTC.

This clonotype is a singleton in its sample. The rearrangement joins TRBV10-3 to TRBJ1-1; TRBD1 agrees at 9 bases. The CDR3 loop spans 16 amino acids. V was clipped by 6 bases and J by 1 base; unmatched bases: 9. Germline V gene data show CDR1 as ENHRY and CDR2 as SYGVKD. The CDR3 coding sequence is TGTGCCATCAGGGTCAATACAGGGGGCGCGAACACTGAAGCTTTCTTT. Its protein product is CAIRVNTGGANTEAFF.

This clonotype was picked up a small number of times. This chain links TRBV20-1 with TRBJ2-3, with TRBD2 matching 10 bases. V lost 5 bases and J lost 6; bases outside the gene matches: 8. There are 14 residues in the CDR3. CDR1 and CDR2 from the germline V gene are DFQATT and SNEGSKA (reference sequence). The CDR3 DNA sequence: TGCAGTGCTGGACGAAGCGGGGGGGGGGATACGCAGTATTTT. Protein product: CSAGRSGGGDTQYF.

There are a few counts of this clonotype. The chain uses TRBV6-1 and TRBJ1-5; TRBD1 aligns across 7 bases. Germline V gene data show CDR1 as MNHNS and CDR2 as SASEGT. CDR3 size: 15 residues. After removal of 6 bases from V and 2 bases from J, the junction contained 7 bases not matched to a gene. CDR3 region: CASSPTGDGNQPQHF. CDR3 DNA: TGTGCCAGCAGCCCAACAGGGGATGGCAATCAGCCCCAGCATTTT.

The chain recombines TRBV12-3 or TRBV12-4 with TRBJ2-4, with 12 nucleotides matching TRBD2. With 4 bases clipped from V and 5 bases from J, the junction kept 6 bases outside the gene matches. The CDR3 is 16 amino acids. The DNA for the CDR3 is TGTGCCAGCAGTTCCCGACTAGCGGGAGACCAAAACATTCAGTACTTC. Protein product: CASSSRLAGDQNIQYF.

The V call is TRBV6-5, the J call TRBJ2-1; the match to TRBD1 covers 9 bases. V lost 4 bases to trimming and J lost 7 bases; unmatched junction nucleotides: 8. Germline lookup yields CDR1 MNHEY and CDR2 SVGAGI. The CDR3 runs to 15 residues. CDR3 sequence reads: CASSLVGQGTNEQFF. CDR3 DNA: TGTGCCAGCAGTTTGGTGGGACAGGGTACGAATGAGCAGTTCTTC.

This clonotype was seen more than once but under ten times. V gene TRBV20-1 combines with J gene TRBJ1-6, with 7 bases lining up with TRBD1. Germline V gives CDR1 DFQATT, CDR2 SNEGSKA (reference sequence). V shed 3 bases and J 7 bases; nucleotides not matched to a gene: 6. This CDR3 region has 14 residues. CDR3 coding DNA: TGCAGTGCTAGCTTACAGGGGACAAATTCACCCCTCCACTTT. Residues: CSASLQGTNSPLHF.